This is a list of T cell receptor beta chains from one sample in a study of T-cell reconstitution after alpha-beta-depleted transplantation in children. A single record per CDR3 protein comes from TCRdb applying MiXCR to the PCR reads. The sample records some 500,000 distinct CDR3 sequences, about 18% being singletons. Sequencing used PBMCs from the stem cell graft donor, obtained from the stem cell graft. The receptor source for this set is a human donor who donated a stem cell graft to a child with acute lymphoblastic leukemia. Each CDR3 is given with its conserved first and last residue. D genes are given only for firm matches. Clone size, where shown, is once, few, many, or a class for clones that have expanded.

d_gene	abundance	v_gene	j_gene	CDR3nt	CDR3aa
TRBD1	NA	TRBV9	TRBJ2-1	TGTGCCAGCAGCTCTGGACAGGGGGTGGGGGAGCAGTTCTTC	CASSSGQGVGEQFF
NA	NA	TRBV10-1	TRBJ2-7	TGCGCCAGCAGTGAGTTGGGCGGCCGCTCCTACGAGCAGTACTTC	CASSELGGRSYEQYF
NA	NA	TRBV20-1	TRBJ1-2	TGCAGTGCTTTAGGGGACGGTAGGAAGACTAACTATGGCTACACCTTC	CSALGDGRKTNYGYTF
NA	NA	TRBV12-3/TRBV12-4	TRBJ1-4	TGTGCCAGCAGTTCCAGGACAGAAGGGAATAATGAAAAACTGTTTTTT	CASSSRTEGNNEKLFF
NA	NA	TRBV30	TRBJ2-3	TGTGCCTGGAGTGTAACGGGGGCGAGACGCACAGATACGCAGTATTTT	CAWSVTGARRTDTQYF
TRBD2	few	TRBV20-1	TRBJ2-5	TGCAGTGCTAGTAGCGGGGTCGGGGAGACCCAGTACTTC	CSASSGVGETQYF
NA	few	TRBV6-1	TRBJ2-1	TGTGCCAGCGGACCGGGTGAGCAGTTCTTC	CASGPGEQFF
NA	NA	TRBV20-1	TRBJ2-5	TGCAGTGCTAGCGGAAGCCCAGCTCTGCAAGAGACCCAGTACTTC	CSASGSPALQETQYF
NA	NA	TRBV11-2	TRBJ2-3	TGTGCCAGCAGCCTGGGGGCCCCCGCAGATACGCAGTATTTT	CASSLGAPADTQYF
NA	NA	TRBV5-1	TRBJ2-3	TGCGCCAGCAGTAGACAGCCTAGCACAGATACGCAGTATTTT	CASSRQPSTDTQYF
NA	NA	TRBV6-5	TRBJ2-2	TGTGCCAGCAGTTACTCGCAGGGGACCGGGGAGCTGTTTTTT	CASSYSQGTGELFF
TRBD1	few	TRBV12-3/TRBV12-4	TRBJ2-5	TGTGCCAGCAGTTTAGCGGACAGGGTATGGGAGACCCAGTACTTC	CASSLADRVWETQYF
NA	few	TRBV9	TRBJ2-7	TGTGCCAGCAGCGTAGGAGACCGTCTCGAGCAGTACTTC	CASSVGDRLEQYF
NA	few	TRBV9	TRBJ2-1	TGTGCCAGCAGCCTCCCGGGCACCCCCGAGCAGTTCTTC	CASSLPGTPEQFF
TRBD2	few	TRBV18	TRBJ2-5	TGTGCCAGCTCACCACCGTCTAGCGGGCCCGGTGAGACCCAGTACTTC	CASSPPSSGPGETQYF
NA	NA	TRBV15	TRBJ1-6	TGTGCCACCAGCCTTGAGGATTCACCCCTCCACTTT	CATSLEDSPLHF
NA	NA	TRBV7-9	TRBJ2-7	TGTGCCAGCAGCACGGCGGGGCCCTCCTACGAGCAGTACTTC	CASSTAGPSYEQYF
NA	few	TRBV5-1	TRBJ2-1	TGCGCCAGCAGCGACGGATGGCGGGACGCCCCCAGCGGGCAGTTCTTC	CASSDGWRDAPSGQFF
NA	few	TRBV11-1	TRBJ1-1	TGTGCCAGCAGCTTAGCCCCCTACAGGGACTCCTTGAACACTGAAGCTTTCTTT	CASSLAPYRDSLNTEAFF
TRBD1	NA	TRBV20-1	TRBJ2-1	TGCAGTGCTAGATTCCGGGACAGAAATTACAATGAGCAGTTCTTC	CSARFRDRNYNEQFF
NA	NA	TRBV27	TRBJ2-1	TGTGCCAGCAGTTTGGCAGGGGAAGTTGATAACTACAATGAGCAGTTCTTC	CASSLAGEVDNYNEQFF
NA	few	TRBV5-1	TRBJ2-7	TGCGCCAGCACCCGGGACGGAACCTACGAGCAGTACTTC	CASTRDGTYEQYF
TRBD1	NA	TRBV6-9	TRBJ1-5	TGTGCCAGCACGGGCAGGGGGGCCGGTGTTGGCAATCAGCCCCAGCATTTT	CASTGRGAGVGNQPQHF
NA	NA	TRBV19	TRBJ2-4	TGTGCCAGTAAGGATACTGGGGCGGGAAACATTCAGTACTTC	CASKDTGAGNIQYF
NA	few	TRBV25-1	TRBJ2-7	TGTGCCAGCAGTGACGTCACCTACGAGCAGTACTTC	CASSDVTYEQYF
NA	NA	TRBV20-1	TRBJ1-3	TGCTGTGCTAGAGACCCCCACTACAGGGACTCTGGAAACACCATATATTTT	CCARDPHYRDSGNTIYF
NA	NA	TRBV27	TRBJ1-2	TGTGCCAGCAGTTTAATTCCCGCCGCAGCTAACTATGGCTACACCTTC	CASSLIPAAANYGYTF
NA	NA	TRBV12-3/TRBV12-4	TRBJ1-2	TGTGCCAGCAGTTTAAATACAGACAACTATGGCTACACCTTC	CASSLNTDNYGYTF
NA	few	TRBV4-1	TRBJ2-2	TGCGCCAGCAGCTCCTCATGGGGGCCTACCGGGGAGCTGTTTTTT	CASSSSWGPTGELFF
TRBD2	few	TRBV20-1	TRBJ2-3	TGCAGTGGTAGGACTAGCGGGAGAACAGATACGCAGTATTTT	CSGRTSGRTDTQYF
TRBD2	few	TRBV20-1	TRBJ2-7	TGCAGTGCTCATACTAGCGGGAGGTGGTACGAGCAGTACTTC	CSAHTSGRWYEQYF
TRBD2	NA	TRBV5-1	TRBJ2-5	TGCGCCAGCAGCGTACTAGCGGGAGTGGGCGAGACCCAGTACTTC	CASSVLAGVGETQYF
NA	NA	TRBV7-9	TRBJ2-1	TGTGCCAGCAGCCCGACCGAGATGGAGCGCAGGGATGAGCAGTTCTTC	CASSPTEMERRDEQFF